This TCR beta chain stems from a study of blood T cell repertoires in COVID-19. The overall study: The samples span acute and convalescent COVID-19 from the United States, Italy and Spain. PBMCs, B-cell-depleted T cells, or T cells were the source of the cDNA or gDNA that made up the material.

Under the authors' procedure: Cell counts per sample came from amplifying reference gene primers. Profiled with immunoSEQ multiplex PCR; TCRdb holds only in-frame clones, not every one. That table supplies the V and J calls and clone size; D and trimming were determined from the DNA. The sample has about 110,000 clones, around 83% seen once. This clone was counted once. This CDR3 region has 14 residues. Germline CDR1 SEHNR, CDR2 FQNEAQ (reference sequence). V dropped 5 bases and J dropped 2; count of bases not matched to a gene: 5. Material for sequencing was peripheral blood. The receptor comes from a woman in her sixties or seventies with acute or convalescent COVID-19. This rearrangement joins TRBV7-9 to TRBJ2-7, with 8 bases lining up with TRBD2. The CDR3 DNA sequence: TGTGCCAGCAGCCACCGGGAGGGTCCCTACGAGCAGTACTTC. Its protein product is CASSHREGPYEQYF.